Sequencing of this T cell receptor (beta chain) was carried out in a study of cytomegalovirus exposure and HLA in healthy donors. General study findings and limits: There were reportedly fewer N-insertions in an Asian-associated ancestry cluster than the roughly 670-donor mean, in a later analysis. Association of a missense DCLRE1C variant with TCR beta V- and J-gene trimming was reported in a later analysis. Of the V segments, some could not be distinguished, including TRBV6-2 and TRBV6-3, and were excluded.

PCR was performed using 60 Vbeta and 13 Jbeta primers. TCRdb's copy holds only in-frame clones and misses some; the assay was immunoSEQ multiplex PCR. The table includes 170,000 or so clones, almost 85% detected once. About this clone: Antigen: not known. The junction does not match germline at one end; this may be a read error.

This CDR3 contains 16 residues. Germline loops: CDR1 WNHNN, CDR2 SYGVQD (reference sequence). Sequenced input: PBMCs. The TCR originated in a woman in her forties or fifties in good health and CMV-seronegative. V gene TRBV10-1 combines with J gene TRBJ2-1; a possible D gene is TRBD2 (6 bases). DNA for the CDR3: TGCGCCGGCAGTGAGAACCCACAGACTAGTCAGCATGAGCAGTTCTTC. It specifies CAGSENPQTSQHEQFF.